This T cell receptor (beta chain) comes out of a study of PD-1 blockade in mismatch repair-deficient tumors. Study-level results: Tumor-resident clones, often absent from pretreatment blood, expanded after pembrolizumab and then contracted.

Mismatch repair deficiency was confirmed in all patients, by PCR or immunohistochemistry. TCRs were sequenced from a few patients responding to pembrolizumab. Trimming shortened V by 8 bases and J by 0 bases, and 7 bases separated the two germline ends. This CDR3 is 12 amino acids long. CDR1 is SGHTA and CDR2 is FQGTGA in the germline V gene. The data were produced by immunoSEQ multiplex PCR, yet TCRdb's version contains in-frame clones alone and is incomplete. The table shows about 67,000 clones, with approximately 78% occurring only once. A word on this clone: Its antigen remains unidentified.

The chain has TRBV7-3 and TRBJ1-1; the D is unclear. Sequencing was performed on peripheral blood, taken 2 weeks after starting pembrolizumab. This clonotype was sampled from an adult with mismatch repair-deficient cancer. The CDR3 is CASRLLNTEAFF. The DNA for the CDR3 is TGTGCCAGCCGTTTGCTGAACACTGAAGCTTTCTTT.